Listed below are T cell receptor beta chains from one sample, sequenced in a study of blood T cell repertoires in COVID-19. Using immunoSEQ multiplex PCR, the repertoire was profiled, and TCRdb retains in-frame clones only, with some absent. Of approximately 260,000 clones in the sample, 80% to 90% were seen once. The material sequenced was peripheral blood. The source of these receptors is a woman in her 70s with COVID-19, enrolled during active disease. CDR3s include the opening cysteine and the closing phenylalanine or tryptophan. D genes are given only for firm matches. Some rows have no size entry. The others give once, few or many, or a class for an expanded clone.

TRBV5-4	TRBJ2-3	NA	NA	TGTGCCAGCAGCTTGGCCCCTACTAGCACAGATACGCAGTATTTT	CASSLAPTSTDTQYF
TRBV21-1	TRBJ2-7	NA	once	TGTGCCATTAGACAGGGGGCGCAATCCTACGAGCAGTACTTC	CAIRQGAQSYEQYF
TRBV30	TRBJ2-5	NA	NA	TGTGCCTGGAGTGGTTCGACTGGAGAGACCCAGTACTTC	CAWSGSTGETQYF
TRBV5-4	TRBJ1-1	NA	NA	TGTGCCAGCAGCACCCGACAGAGGAACACTGAAGCTTTCTTT	CASSTRQRNTEAFF
TRBV19	TRBJ2-7	TRBD1	NA	TGTGCCAGTAGTATGGGTGGACAGGGGTCTTACGAGCAGTACTTC	CASSMGGQGSYEQYF
TRBV12-3/TRBV12-4	TRBJ1-2	NA	NA	TGTGCCAGCTGTAGGAGCGGTACTTATGGCTACACCTTC	CASCRSGTYGYTF
TRBV12-3/TRBV12-4	TRBJ1-2	TRBD1	NA	TGTGCCAGCAGCCCGGGACAGGATCGAGGCTACACCTTC	CASSPGQDRGYTF
TRBV6-2/TRBV6-3	TRBJ2-2	TRBD2	NA	TGTGCCAGCAGTTCGATCCTAGCGGGATTCGGCGGGGAGCTGTTTTTT	CASSSILAGFGGELFF
TRBV7-2	TRBJ2-7	TRBD2	NA	TGTGCCAGCAGCTCCCAAGCGGGACCATACGAGCAGTACTTC	CASSSQAGPYEQYF
TRBV6-5	TRBJ2-1	TRBD2	NA	TGTGCCAGCACAGGACTAGCGGGTGATGAGCAGTTCTTC	CASTGLAGDEQFF
TRBV3-1/TRBV3-2	TRBJ2-1	TRBD2	NA	TGTGCCAGCAGCCAAGATTTGGGAGGGACTGCTGGCAATGAGCAGTTCTTC	CASSQDLGGTAGNEQFF
TRBV19	TRBJ1-1	NA	NA	TGTGCCAGTAATATTGGGCCGACGGTGAACACTGAAGCTTTCTTT	CASNIGPTVNTEAFF
TRBV7-2	TRBJ2-7	TRBD2	NA	TGTGCCAGCAGCCCTAGGACTAGCGGGAGCCTCGAGCAGTACTTC	CASSPRTSGSLEQYF
TRBV9	TRBJ1-5	TRBD1	NA	TGTGCCAGCAGCGTTACAGGGGGGCAGCCCCAGCATTTT	CASSVTGGQPQHF
TRBV11-2	TRBJ1-5	NA	NA	TGTGCCAGCAGCCAAGGGTCATCGGGGAATCAGCCCCAGCATTTT	CASSQGSSGNQPQHF
TRBV24-1	TRBJ2-5	NA	NA	TGTGCCACCAGTGATTTAGCGGATTTACAAGAGACCCAGTACTTC	CATSDLADLQETQYF
TRBV7-6	TRBJ2-2	TRBD2	NA	TGTGCCAGCAGCTCAGGGAGGGCTGGAACCGGGGAGCTGTTTTTT	CASSSGRAGTGELFF
TRBV7-3	TRBJ1-3	NA	NA	TGTGCCAGCAGTTTAGGGGCTGCTGGAAACACCATATATTTT	CASSLGAAGNTIYF
TRBV3-1/TRBV3-2	TRBJ1-2	TRBD1	NA	TGTGCCAGCAGCCTTACAGGGGGCGGTGGCTACACCTTC	CASSLTGGGGYTF
TRBV19	TRBJ1-5	NA	NA	TGTGCCAGTAGTATGAGGGGGGGGGCGATTAAGGATCAGCCCCAGCATTTT	CASSMRGGAIKDQPQHF
TRBV30	TRBJ2-1	TRBD2	NA	TGTGCCTTGGCCCGGCTAGCGGGAGGGCATGAGCAGTTCTTC	CALARLAGGHEQFF
TRBV2	TRBJ1-5	TRBD1	NA	TGTGCCAGCAGCGACAGGGGTTCTCAGCCCCAGCATTTT	CASSDRGSQPQHF
TRBV28	TRBJ2-2	TRBD2	NA	TGTGCCAGCAGTTTCTCTAGCGGGAGGGCCGGCGGGGAGCTGTTTTTT	CASSFSSGRAGGELFF
TRBV5-1	TRBJ2-5	TRBD1	once	TGCGCCAGCAGCTTGTGGGGACAGCAAGAGACCCAGTACTTC	CASSLWGQQETQYF
TRBV27	TRBJ1-2	TRBD1	NA	TGTGCCAGCAGCCCGGGACAGGGGGCCCCCAACTATGGCTACACCTTC	CASSPGQGAPNYGYTF
TRBV3-1/TRBV3-2	TRBJ1-1	TRBD1	NA	TGTGCCAGCAGAGACAGGGTCGGGACTGAAGCTTTCTTT	CASRDRVGTEAFF
TRBV19	TRBJ1-2	NA	NA	TGTGCCAGTAGTACCCATATCAGGGTAGGGGATGGCTACACCTTC	CASSTHIRVGDGYTF
TRBV6-4	TRBJ1-5	TRBD1	NA	TGTGCCAGCAGTGACTCAGGACAGGGGGCCTACCAGCCCCAGCATTTT	CASSDSGQGAYQPQHF
TRBV7-8	TRBJ1-1	NA	NA	TGTGCCAGCAGCCGTTCGGTCTATGATGTGGCTTTCTTT	CASSRSVYDVAFF
TRBV4-2	TRBJ2-7	TRBD2	NA	TGTGCCAGCAGCCACGGTACCGGGACTAGGGTAGACGAGCAGTACTTC	CASSHGTGTRVDEQYF
TRBV6-5	TRBJ1-6	NA	NA	TGTGCCAGCAGTTACCTTGCGGGACTTGGTAATTCACCCCTCCACTTT	CASSYLAGLGNSPLHF
TRBV19	TRBJ1-5	NA	NA	TGTGCCAGTAGACCCCTCACAGGAAGATCCAATCAGCCCCAGCATTTT	CASRPLTGRSNQPQHF
TRBV27	TRBJ1-1	NA	NA	TGTGCCAGCACCATTGGCGGGGGAACTGAAGCTTTCTTT	CASTIGGGTEAFF
TRBV4-3	TRBJ2-7	NA	NA	TGCGCCGGAGGGGCCACTGAATCCGAGCAGTACTTC	CAGGATESEQYF
TRBV2	TRBJ1-2	NA	NA	TGTGCCAGCAGGGAACAGGGTAGTCATGGCTACACCTTC	CASREQGSHGYTF
TRBV5-6	TRBJ1-2	NA	NA	TGTGCCAGCAGCTTATCTATTAGTTACCTCACGGGCTACACCTTC	CASSLSISYLTGYTF
TRBV13	TRBJ2-3	TRBD1	NA	TGTGCCAGCAGCCCCGGACAGGGGCGAGCAGATACGCAGTATTTT	CASSPGQGRADTQYF
TRBV6-4	TRBJ1-6	TRBD1	NA	TGTGCCAGCAAGCCGACAGGGAGTAATTCACCCCTCCACTTT	CASKPTGSNSPLHF
TRBV6-5	TRBJ2-7	TRBD2	NA	TGTGCCAGCAAGGGACTAGCGGGAGGCAACTACGAGCAGTACTTC	CASKGLAGGNYEQYF
TRBV10-3	TRBJ2-2	NA	NA	TGTGCCATCAGTGAGTCGAGGCGAAGCGCGGGCGGGGAGCTGTTTTTT	CAISESRRSAGGELFF
TRBV14	TRBJ2-7	TRBD2	few	TGTGCCAGCAGCCCGAGCGGGATGCTCTCCTACGAGCAGTACTTC	CASSPSGMLSYEQYF
TRBV19	TRBJ2-1	TRBD1	NA	TGTGCCAGTAGAGATAACCGGGACAGGGTTTACAATGAGCAGTTCTTC	CASRDNRDRVYNEQFF
TRBV10-3	TRBJ2-7	TRBD2	NA	TGTGCCACAATAGCGGGGTCGACCTACGAGCAGTACTTC	CATIAGSTYEQYF
TRBV11-1	TRBJ2-1	TRBD2	NA	TGTGCCAGCAGCTTGACTAGCGGGAGAGGGGATGAGCAGTTCTTC	CASSLTSGRGDEQFF
TRBV2	TRBJ2-5	NA	NA	TGTGCCAGCAGTGCCCATGTGGGGGGAGAGACCCAGTACTTC	CASSAHVGGETQYF
TRBV4-3	TRBJ2-3	TRBD2	NA	TGCGCCAGCAGCCAAGGGGGTAGCGGGAGAACGGATACGCAGTATTTT	CASSQGGSGRTDTQYF
TRBV18	TRBJ2-5	NA	NA	TGTGCCAGCTCCAAAAGACAGGTCCATGGGCAAGAGACCCAGTACTTC	CASSKRQVHGQETQYF